Shown below are 26 T cell receptor beta chains from a single sample sequenced in a study of spatial heterogeneity in lung cancer. Specified time point: sample taken at primary tumor resection. TCRs were sequenced from unsorted whole RNA of tumor, nontumor lung or PBMC. TCRdb independently ran MiXCR on the 5' RACE reads; one entry per CDR3 protein. The top ten clones hold 6.2% of a sample with 89,000 or so distinct CDR3 sequences, roughly a fifth of them seen once. This sample comprised PBMCs, obtained at surgery. These receptor sequences come from a male donor with early-stage non-small cell lung cancer.

Only a few counts were recorded for this clonotype. This rearrangement joins TRBV28 to TRBJ2-1, with TRBD2 identical over 7 bases. Per the germline V gene, CDR1 is MDHEN and CDR2 is SYDVKM. V was pared by 2 bases and J by 7 bases, with 5 bases of the junction left unmatched. The CDR3 loop spans 14 amino acids. CDR3 DNA: TGTGCCAGCAGTTTACAGGCGGGAGCTAATGAGCAGTTCTTC. As protein: CASSLQAGANEQFF.

The chain carries TRBV12-3 or TRBV12-4 and TRBJ2-6; tentative D call: TRBD1 (5 bases). V gave up 6 bases and J gave up 2 bases, with 11 bases separating them. This CDR3 has 15 amino acids. The CDR3 sequence: CASRAQGAGANVLTF. The CDR3 DNA is TGTGCCAGCAGGGCCCAGGGCGCTGGGGCCAACGTCCTGACTTTC.

This clonotype was seen ten or more times. V is TRBV3-1 and J is TRBJ2-4; 7 bases line up with TRBD2. The CDR3 sequence is 14 residues long. Trimming at V came to 4 bases and at J to 4 bases, leaving 4 bases not matched to a gene. The germline V gene encodes CDR1 LGHDT and CDR2 YNNKEL (reference sequence). The CDR3 sequence is CASSLTGGKNIQYF. CDR3 in DNA: TGTGCCAGCAGCCTAACGGGAGGTAAAAACATTCAGTACTTC.

This clonotype was picked up a small number of times. The rearrangement links TRBV7-9 to TRBJ2-1, with TRBD1 matching over 7 bases. V dropped 4 bases and J dropped 10; count of bases not matched to a gene: 13. CDR3 length: 15 amino acids. Germline-derived CDR1 and CDR2 are SEHNR and FQNEAQ (reference sequence). In DNA form, the CDR3 reads TGTGCCAGCAGCTACTACCGGGACAGCGCAGGAGAGCAGTTCTTC. This codes for CASSYYRDSAGEQFF. The whole variable domain, remainder taken from reference TRBV7-9 and TRBJ2-1, is DTGVSQNPRHKITKRGQNVTFRCDPISEHNRLYWYRQTLGQGPEFLTYFQNEAQLEKSRLLSDRFSAERPKGSFSTLEIQRTEQGDSAMYLCASSYYRDSAGEQFFGPGTRLTVL.

In its sample, this clonotype was seen a few times. The chain carries TRBV3-1 and TRBJ1-1; TRBD1 agrees at 7 bases. The V and J ends lost 4 bases and 1 base, in that order; junction bases with no gene match: 6. CDR3 length equals 15 residues. In germline, CDR1 is LGHDT, CDR2 YNNKEL (reference sequence). The CDR3 reads CASSPRRTGNTEAFF. Written as DNA, the CDR3 is TGTGCCAGCAGCCCCCGGAGGACAGGGAACACTGAAGCTTTCTTT.

The rearrangement links TRBV15 to TRBJ1-1, with D maybe TRBD1 (5 bases). In germline, CDR1 is LNHNV, CDR2 YYDKDF (reference sequence). The CDR3 is 14 amino acids. The ends were cut back, 0 bases at V and 4 bases at J, with 9 bases in the middle. CDR3: CATSRDRQGTEAFF. DNA of the CDR3: TGTGCCACCAGCAGAGATAGGCAGGGCACTGAAGCTTTCTTT.

In this sample, this clonotype turned up a few times. The chain employs TRBV28 and TRBJ1-1; 7 bases are shared with TRBD1. The germline V gene has CDR1 MDHEN and CDR2 SYDVKM. J was trimmed by 4 bases and V by 4 bases; bases with no gene match: 9. This CDR3 has 15 residues. CDR3 bases: TGTGCCAGCAGTTCCGATCGGGGGACAGCCACTGAAGCTTTCTTT. Translation: CASSSDRGTATEAFF.

A remark on this clonotype: An end of the junction does not agree with germline; a read error may underlie this. V is TRBV5-1 and J is TRBJ2-7, with 8 bases lining up with TRBD2. The CDR3 extends over 14 amino acids. Germline CDR1 and CDR2: SGHRS and YFSETQ. CDR3 loop: CASSNFREGFEQYF. Written as DNA, the CDR3 is TGTGCCAGCAGTAACTTTCGGGAGGGTTTCGAGCAGTACTTC.

The chain is built from TRBV7-9 and TRBJ2-1, with D possibly matching TRBD2 (5 bases). CDR1 is SEHNR and CDR2 is FQNEAQ in the germline V gene (reference sequence). Trimming pared 6 bases from V and 8 bases from J, leaving 14 bases between. This CDR3 contains 13 residues. The DNA for the CDR3 is TGTGCCAGCAGTGTAGGATCTAGCTATGAGCAGTTCTTC. Translating gives CASSVGSSYEQFF.

This clonotype was detected only a few times. This chain uses TRBV10-3 with TRBJ2-3, with D perhaps matching TRBD2 (6 bases). Trimming pared 7 bases from V and 2 bases from J, leaving 10 bases between. This CDR3 region has 13 residues. Germline V gene sequence: CDR1 ENHRY, CDR2 SYGVKD. This chain's CDR3 is CAIKEGHTDTQYF. CDR3 nucleotide sequence: TGTGCCATCAAGGAGGGCCACACAGATACGCAGTATTTT.

This clonotype was seen a handful of times. CDR3 nucleotide sequence: TGTGCCAGCAGCAAAAGCTCCTATAATTCACCCCTCCACTTT. Translated, it gives CASSKSSYNSPLHF. V usage is TRBV7-2 and J usage is TRBJ1-6; D gene uncertain. Germline values: CDR1 SGHTA, CDR2 FQGNSA. The CDR3 covers 14 residues. V lost 5 bases and J 0 bases, leaving 5 bases between the germline ends.

This clonotype was seen more than once but under ten times. The rearrangement links TRBV9 to TRBJ2-2, with D possibly matching TRBD1 (5 bases). Germline V gene data show CDR1 as SGDLS and CDR2 as YYNGEE. V was shortened by 5 bases and J by 0 bases, with 8 bases between the two germline ends. The CDR3 runs 14 residues. The CDR3 coding sequence is TGTGCCAGCAGTCAGGGCCCGAACACCGGGGAGCTGTTTTTT. It specifies CASSQGPNTGELFF.

This clonotype has a handful of counts. V is TRBV6-4 and J is TRBJ1-1; TRBD1 matches at 8 bases. CDR1 and CDR2 (germline): MRHNA, SNTAGT. The J segment lost 5 bases and the V segment lost 4 bases, leaving 3 bases of the junction unmatched. The CDR3 extends over 13 amino acids. This CDR3 is CASSAGQGTEAFF. The CDR3 coding sequence is TGTGCCAGCAGTGCAGGACAGGGAACTGAAGCTTTCTTT.

CDR3 DNA sequence: TGCAGCGCCGGGGATAACACAGATACGCAGTATTTT. Its protein product is CSAGDNTDTQYF. This rearrangement joins TRBV29-1 to TRBJ2-3; D might be TRBD2 (5 bases). Germline lookup yields CDR1 SQVTM and CDR2 ANQGSEA. The CDR3 runs to 12 residues. V dropped 7 bases and J dropped 2 bases, with 10 bases sitting between them.

This clonotype came up a few times. The CDR3 loop reads CASIDTGSTGELFF. DNA of the CDR3: TGTGCCAGCATTGATACAGGGAGTACCGGGGAGCTGTTTTTT. The chain recombines TRBV6-6 with TRBJ2-2; possible D gene TRBD1, 6 bases. V was trimmed by 7 bases and J by 5 bases, leaving 14 bases between them. This CDR3 comprises 14 residues. Germline V gene data show CDR1 as MNHNY and CDR2 as SVGAGI (reference sequence).

The V gene is TRBV7-6, the J gene TRBJ2-1, with D possibly TRBD2 on 6 matching bases. CDR3 length: 16 residues. Trimming stripped 5 bases from V and 8 bases from J, with 22 bases between. Germline V CDR1 and CDR2: SGHVS, FNYEAQ. For the CDR3, the DNA is TGTGCCAGCAGCCGGCGGGGCGGCAGGCAAGGGGATGAGCAGTTCTTC. Protein: CASSRRGGRQGDEQFF. The full variable domain, with the rest looked up from reference TRBV7-6 and TRBJ2-1, is GAGVSQSPRYKVTKRGQDVALRCDPISGHVSLYWYRQALGQGPEFLTYFNYEAQQDKSGLPNDRFSAERPEGSISTLTIQRTEQRDSAMYRCASSRRGGRQGDEQFFGPGTRLTVL.

V gene TRBV7-9 combines with J gene TRBJ2-7; D unresolved. V was clipped by 5 bases and J by 5 bases, with 10 bases between them. The CDR3 contains 12 residues. The germline gives CDR1 SEHNR, CDR2 FQNEAQ (reference sequence). Written as DNA, the CDR3 is TGTGCCAGCAGCCCTGGTTTGGACGAGCAGTACTTC. It encodes CASSPGLDEQYF.

The CDR3 bases are TGCGCCAGCAGCTTAAGGCGGGGCGCCCACAATGAGCAGTTCTTC. Encoded protein: CASSLRRGAHNEQFF. V usage is TRBV5-1 and J usage is TRBJ2-1; TRBD2 is a possible D gene (6 bases). Germline V gene sequence: CDR1 SGHRS, CDR2 YFSETQ. Trimming shortened V by 2 bases and J by 5 bases, and 14 bases separated the two germline ends. The CDR3 contains 15 residues. The entire variable domain, with the rest obtained from reference TRBV5-1 and TRBJ2-1, is as follows: KAGVTQTPRYLIKTRGQQVTLSCSPISGHRSVSWYQQTPGQGLQFLFEYFSETQRNKGNFPGRFSGRQFSNSRSEMNVSTLELGDSALYLCASSLRRGAHNEQFFGPGTRLTVL.

This clonotype was counted between two and nine times. J is TRBJ2-1 and V is TRBV5-1, with 7 bases lining up with TRBD2. J gave up 7 bases and V 4 bases, and 14 bases lay outside the gene matches. Germline CDR1 and CDR2: SGHRS and YFSETQ. The CDR3 sequence is 16 residues long. The CDR3 loop reads CASSALLALGRNEQFF. The CDR3 DNA follows: TGCGCCAGCAGCGCCTTACTAGCGTTGGGGAGGAATGAGCAGTTCTTC.

The chain carries TRBV7-2 and TRBJ2-7, with D possibly being TRBD1 (6 bases). Per the germline V gene, CDR1 is SGHTA and CDR2 is FQGNSA. Trimming took 4 bases from V and 2 from J, leaving 12 bases between them. CDR3 size: 14 residues. The CDR3 region is CASSSQGFAYEQYF. The CDR3 DNA reads TGTGCCAGCAGCTCGCAGGGGTTTGCCTACGAGCAGTACTTC.

This clonotype was seen a handful of times. DNA of the CDR3: TGTGCCAGCAGCTTGGCCGGGGATAGAGGCTACACCTTC. The encoded protein is CASSLAGDRGYTF. This sequence joins TRBV5-4 and TRBJ1-2, with D uncertain. Germline lookup yields CDR1 SGHNT and CDR2 YYREEE (reference sequence). This CDR3 is 13 amino acids long. V was trimmed by 0 bases and J by 8 bases, leaving 11 bases between them.

This clonotype was counted between two and nine times. The J gene is TRBJ1-2, the V gene TRBV29-1; no clear D gene. The germline V gene has CDR1 SQVTM and CDR2 ANQGSEA. This CDR3 contains 11 residues. Trimming stripped 5 bases from V and 0 bases from J, with 4 bases between. Here the CDR3 reads CSVPSNYGYTF. The CDR3 nucleotides are TGCAGCGTTCCTTCTAACTATGGCTACACCTTC. The complete variable domain, with remaining parts taken from reference TRBV29-1 and TRBJ1-2, reads SAVISQKPSRDICQRGTSLTIQCQVDSQVTMMFWYRQQPGQSLTLIATANQGSEATYESGFVIDKFPISRPNLTFSTLTVSNMSPEDSSIYLCSVPSNYGYTFGSGTRLTVV.

Only a few counts were recorded for this clonotype. The J gene is TRBJ1-5, the V gene TRBV6-1; 12 nucleotides align to TRBD1. The junction had 9 bases not matched to a gene; V was cut back by 2 bases and J by 7 bases. The germline V gene has CDR1 MNHNS and CDR2 SASEGT. This CDR3 is 17 amino acids long. CDR3 DNA sequence: TGTGCCAGCAGTGAAAGGGGGACAGGGGGCGCACAGCAGCCCCAGCATTTT. Amino acids: CASSERGTGGAQQPQHF.

The CDR3 DNA is TGTGCCAGCAGTGGGGTCACACTAGAGACCCAGTACTTC. Translating gives CASSGVTLETQYF. The genes are TRBV25-1 and TRBJ2-5; D ambiguous. Trimming shortened V by 4 bases and J by 4 bases, and 10 bases separated the two germline ends. This CDR3 has 13 residues. Germline loops: CDR1 MGHDK, CDR2 SYGVNS.

This clonotype occurred a few times. The V call is TRBV29-1, the J call TRBJ2-1; 10 nucleotides align to TRBD1. The CDR3 sequence is 15 residues long. The V gene's germline CDR1 is SQVTM and CDR2 ANQGSEA. With V trimmed by 7 bases and J by 3 bases, 9 bases remained unmatched. CDR3 sequence reads: CSGDRGLLGYNEQFF. In nucleotides, the CDR3 is TGCAGCGGAGACAGGGGGCTATTGGGCTACAATGAGCAGTTCTTC.

This clonotype occurred a few times. The CDR3 nucleotides read TGCAGTGCTAGTTTACGCGGGAGCTCCTACGAGCAGTACTTC. Amino acids: CSASLRGSSYEQYF. V usage is TRBV20-1 and J usage is TRBJ2-7, with 7 bases identical to TRBD2. V gave up 3 bases and J gave up 0 bases; unmatched junction bases: 5. Germline V gene lookup returns CDR1 DFQATT and CDR2 SNEGSKA (reference sequence). This CDR3 contains 14 residues.